One and the same sample provided the 10 T cell receptor beta chains below, sequenced in a study of T cells in Graves' hyperthyroidism and ophthalmopathy. There were TCR beta CDR3 regions amplified from RNA transcripts. HTBI primers were employed in a first-round RT-PCR of the TCR CDR3. Via MiXCR, TCRdb re-called the multiplex PCR reads, giving one row per CDR3 protein. This repertoire shows approximately 600,000 distinct CDR3 sequences, less than 25% found once; its top ten account for around a third. Sequenced material: blood. These TCRs come from a man aged 25 to 40 with Graves' ophthalmopathy.

The J gene is TRBJ2-2, the V gene TRBV12-5, with D possibly matching TRBD1 (5 bases). The V gene's germline CDR1 is LGHNT and CDR2 FRNRAP. This CDR3 has 15 residues. V was pared by 4 bases and J by 4 bases, with 13 bases between. The CDR3 is CASGSAQGTTGELFF. The CDR3, as DNA: TGTGCTAGTGGTTCCGCCCAGGGTACCACCGGGGAGCTGTTTTTT.

The table lists this clonotype with a few counts. The chain has TRBV6-1 and TRBJ2-5, with D perhaps TRBD2 (5 bases). Germline CDR1 MNHNS, CDR2 SASEGT. V was pared by 8 bases and J by 5 bases, with 21 bases between. The CDR3 runs to 15 residues. CDR3 loop: CASEQSVGRRETQYF. As DNA, the CDR3 is TGTGCCAGCGAACAGTCGGTTGGACGGAGGGAGACCCAGTACTTC.

The V gene is TRBV6-6, the J gene TRBJ2-3; a possible D gene is TRBD1 (5 bases). The CDR3 consists of 14 residues. Trimming pared 2 bases from V and 4 bases from J, leaving 10 bases between. The germline V gene has CDR1 MNHNY and CDR2 SVGAGI (reference sequence). CDR3 sequence: CASSYVAGPDTQYF. In DNA form, the CDR3 reads TGTGCCAGCAGTTACGTTGCAGGGCCAGATACGCAGTATTTT.

This chain uses TRBV6-1 with TRBJ2-3; possible D gene TRBD2, 6 bases. The V gene's germline CDR1 is MNHNS and CDR2 SASEGT. This CDR3 contains 14 residues. Trimming pared 4 bases from V and 7 bases from J, leaving 15 bases between. The CDR3 protein is CASSGGTPPNTQYF. The CDR3 DNA is TGTGCCAGCAGTGGCGGGACGCCCCCCAATACGCAGTATTTT.

This rearrangement joins TRBV7-3 to TRBJ2-1, with TRBD2 matching 9 bases. The germline CDR1 and CDR2 sequences are SGHTA and FQGTGA. The CDR3 has 13 residues. V lost 1 base and J lost 11; bases outside the gene matches: 3. CDR3 DNA: TGTGCCAGCAGCTTAATTAGCGGGGGTAAGCAGTTCTTC. This sequence encodes CASSLISGGKQFF.

This clonotype was recorded at least ten times. At one end, the junction sequence differs from germline, possibly due to a read error. The gene calls are TRBV12-3 or TRBV12-4 and TRBJ2-1; 12 bases are shared with TRBD2. The length of the CDR3 is 15 residues. The CDR3 bases are TGTGCCAGCAGTCTAACTAGCGGGGGGTACAGTGAGCAGTTCTTC. Encoded protein: CASSLTSGGYSEQFF.

This clonotype was counted between two and nine times. CDR3 region: CASSDRTGVTGELFF. CDR3 nucleotides: TGCGCCAGCAGTGATAGGACAGGGGTCACCGGGGAGCTGTTTTTT. The chain joins TRBV10-2 to TRBJ2-2; 9 bases align to TRBD1. The CDR3 has 15 residues. V was pared by 3 bases and J by 4 bases, with 3 bases of the junction left unmatched. Germline CDR1 reads WSHSY; CDR2 reads SAAADI.

This clonotype appeared once. This chain uses TRBV4-2 with TRBJ2-2, with D possibly TRBD1 on 5 matching bases. The CDR3 covers 14 residues. Germline CDR1 LGHNA, CDR2 YNFKEQ. V was clipped by 4 bases and J by 7 bases, with 13 bases between them. CDR3: CASSPNRNYGELFF. The CDR3 region has the DNA TGTGCCAGCAGCCCAAACAGGAACTACGGGGAGCTGTTTTTT.

This clonotype was recorded at least ten times. This chain links TRBV20-1 with TRBJ2-5; a possible D gene is TRBD2 (7 bases). CDR3 size: 16 residues. The V end lost 4 bases, the J end lost 4 bases, and 22 bases lay between the germline ends. Germline CDR1 DFQATT, CDR2 SNEGSKA (reference sequence). In nucleotides, the CDR3 is TGCAGTGCTACCAACAGGGAGGGTTCGTCACGAGAGACCCAGTACTTC. This gives the protein CSATNREGSSRETQYF.

The V gene is TRBV6-5, the J gene TRBJ2-2, with 7 bases matching TRBD1. CDR1 and CDR2 (germline): MNHEY, SVGAGI. The CDR3 is 15 residues long. V lost 2 bases to trimming and J lost 4 bases; unmatched junction nucleotides: 4. CDR3 coding DNA: TGTGCCAGCAGTTACCCCGGGACAGCCACCGGGGAGCTGTTTTTT. It specifies CASSYPGTATGELFF.